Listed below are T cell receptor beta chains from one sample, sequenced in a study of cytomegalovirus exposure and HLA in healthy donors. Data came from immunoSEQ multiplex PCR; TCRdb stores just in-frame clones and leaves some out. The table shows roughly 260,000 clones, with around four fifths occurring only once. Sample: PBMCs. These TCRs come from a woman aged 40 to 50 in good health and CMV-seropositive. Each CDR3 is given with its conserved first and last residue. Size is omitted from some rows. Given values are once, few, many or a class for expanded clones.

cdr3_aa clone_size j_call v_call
CASSVVGAGELFF . TRBJ2-2 TRBV9
CASSQGTENSPLHF medium-sized TRBJ1-6 TRBV4-3
CASSLGQGGYGYTF . TRBJ1-2 TRBV5-6
CASSLEGAASQFF . TRBJ2-1 TRBV7-2
CAIRGLAGQQYF . TRBJ2-7 TRBV10-3
CASSLGQGFRTEAFF . TRBJ1-1 TRBV27
CAWTSRDNWRNQPQHF once TRBJ1-5 TRBV30
CASSTGTSYSPLHF . TRBJ1-6 TRBV19
CASSIPGSPHEQFF . TRBJ2-1 TRBV7-9
CAISESGDEQYF few TRBJ2-7 TRBV10-3
CAISGTGDQPQHF . TRBJ1-5 TRBV19
CASSSGGETQYF few TRBJ2-5 TRBV7-9
CASSYSFGTYEQYF . TRBJ2-7 TRBV6-5
CASSFGTETQPQHF . TRBJ1-5 TRBV28
CASSFGGSKAYEQYF . TRBJ2-7 TRBV5-4
CASRTQAAGELFF . TRBJ2-2 TRBV2
CASSQAGQGGNYGYTF . TRBJ1-2 TRBV4-3
CASSLGAQAFF . TRBJ1-1 TRBV11-2
CASRTRDRGGQPQHF . TRBJ1-5 TRBV2
CAISEWGGTEAFF . TRBJ1-1 TRBV10-3
CAWIVGGNTDTQYF . TRBJ2-3 TRBV30
CASSQAASGDQETQYF . TRBJ2-5 TRBV4-2
CASSLDDSLGNSPLHF . TRBJ1-6 TRBV7-8
CASSPRDREFYGYTF . TRBJ1-2 TRBV21-1
CASSFSVSGPSTDTQYF . TRBJ2-3 TRBV5-8
CASKRTGVDSPLHF . TRBJ1-6 TRBV19
CASSVNASGSFYEQYF . TRBJ2-7 TRBV9
CASLKTVNYGYTF few TRBJ1-2 TRBV28
CASNRRAAYNEQFF few TRBJ2-1 TRBV5-6
CASSLGGDQPQHF . TRBJ1-5 TRBV11-3
CASRLYPTGNYGYTF . TRBJ1-2 TRBV19
CASTRPRGRNTEAFF . TRBJ1-1 TRBV5-1
CASSWDSIGGSTEAFF . TRBJ1-1 TRBV6-6
CAWSVGQENTEAFF . TRBJ1-1 TRBV30
CASSLGGPNTEAFF few TRBJ1-1 TRBV7-8
CASSPGTPSYEQYF . TRBJ2-7 TRBV27
CASSPVTYGYTF few TRBJ1-2 TRBV7-2
CASSYIAGGPTDTQYF . TRBJ2-3 TRBV5-4
CASSSPTGLNSPLHF . TRBJ1-6 TRBV7-2
CASREREVNEQFF . TRBJ2-1 TRBV10-2
CASSQVLASGRAGNEQFF . TRBJ2-1 TRBV4-3
CASSKDPPPAVSTDTQYF . TRBJ2-3 TRBV4-1